Sequencing of this TCR beta chain was carried out in a study of blood T cell repertoires in COVID-19 (TCRdb year 2020). Looking at the study overall: Collaborator samples came from the United States, Italy and Spain and covered acute and convalescent phases of COVID-19. The material from the prospective study consisted of cDNA or gDNA derived from T cells, B-cell-depleted T cells, or PBMCs. The dataset comprised deeply sampled blood TCRbeta repertoires from subjects exposed to, actively infected with, or recovered from COVID-19. The repertoires were released in a freely available public database intended as a resource for research on the immune response to SARS-CoV-2. The samples were drawn from the first 160 participants of the ongoing ImmuneRACE study and from 950 to 1,500 subjects provided by 6 global collaborators. A de-identified subject ID, COVID-19 status, age in years and sex were almost always included in the sample metadata. HLA class I and class II types, where available, came from metadata supplied by the sample provider rather than from assay-based typing.

About this clone itself: The specificity of this receptor is unknown. No clone much larger than this one lies a single base away; base qualities are absent.

TCRbeta CDR3 regions were amplified from genomic DNA by means of the immunoSEQ Assay, a bias-controlled multiplex PCR. The paper's data handling went like this. The number of nucleated cells in each sample was estimated by amplification of reference gene primers within the assay. To quantify the absolute abundance of each unique TCRbeta CDR3 rearrangement, sequence reads were collapsed and filtered. For each sample, productive Simpson clonality was calculated as the square root of Simpson's diversity index over productive rearrangements. TCRdb provides this immuneACCESS table in a form limited to in-frame rearrangements. Some clones are lacking; in checked studies, under half of them reflect an unresolved V gene, and why the rest are absent is not known. V, J and clone size are those of that table, while D and trimming were read from the DNA. Counted in this sample were about 68,000 clones; approximately 89% of them appeared once. Together, the top ten hold less than 2.5% of the sample.

Collaborating institutions collected whole blood in K2EDTA tubes following their own protocols. Collaborator samples were shipped for TCRbeta analysis as frozen whole blood, isolated PBMCs, or DNA extracted from either sample type. The CDR3 has 14 amino acids, counting the end cysteine and phenylalanine. The kept DNA is CDR3 alone, 42 bases in frame from the first base. CDR1 MDHEN and CDR2 SYDVKM were looked up in the germline V gene. V was cut back by 2 bases and J by 5 bases, leaving a gap of 12 bases between them. General findings and caveats noted by the study authors: Clinical and demographic metadata were provided uncurated, with the amount varying by source and participant.

This receptor was taken from a human donor in a cohort sampled during active COVID-19. The rearrangement combines TRBV28 with TRBJ1-2; the D region possibly corresponds to TRBD1 (6 bases align). The specimen was peripheral blood. The DNA sequence is given as TGTGCCAGCAGTTTAAGTAACAGGGTTTATGGCTACACCTTC. Its product reads: CASSLSNRVYGYTF.